A single sample gave rise to the 17 T cell receptor beta chains below, sequenced in a study of metastatic and nonmetastatic thyroid tumors. With MiXCR, TCRdb reprocessed the PCR reads. The table includes about 82,000 clones, about 12% detected once. Patients had received no treatment of any kind before thyroid surgery. Sequencing was performed on tumor tissue. The receptors derive from a female donor with papillary thyroid cancer or a benign thyroid nodule (not recorded which). Some clones in this sample may be carry-over from other donors' samples.

By its share, this clone is medium-sized. This chain joins TRBV20-1 and TRBJ2-1; 8 bases line up with TRBD2. This CDR3 is built from 15 residues. V dropped 4 bases and J dropped 5; count of bases not matched to a gene: 10. From germline, CDR1 is DFQATT and CDR2 SNEGSKA (reference sequence). CDR3 sequence: CSAIDGGAIDNEQFF. The CDR3 DNA is TGCAGTGCTATTGACGGGGGGGCCATTGACAATGAGCAGTTCTTC.

This clone was recorded at least ten times. Other DNA sequences in the same sample also yield this CDR3. The CDR3 DNA follows: TGTGCCAGCAGTCTACGGTACAGGGAAACAACTAATGAAAAACTGTTTTTT. Translation: CASSLRYRETTNEKLFF. The chain has TRBV27 and TRBJ1-4; possible D gene TRBD1, 6 bases. The CDR3 sequence is 17 residues long. V was clipped by 5 bases and J by 0 bases, with 16 bases between them. Germline lookup yields CDR1 MNHEY and CDR2 SMNVEV (reference sequence).

This clone was detected many times. The chain uses TRBV30 and TRBJ2-7; tentative D call: TRBD1 (6 bases). Trimming removed 1 base at V and 4 bases at J, with 14 bases between. CDR3 length: 14 amino acids. CDR1 and CDR2 (germline): GTSNPN, SVGIG (reference sequence). CDR3 coding DNA: TGTGCCTGGAGTGGGGGAAGGGGGACGTACGAGCAGTACTTC. The encoded protein is CAWSGGRGTYEQYF.

This clone was recorded many times. The CDR3: CASSGYLALSYEQYF. CDR3 coding DNA: TGTGCCAGTAGTGGGTATCTAGCGCTATCCTACGAGCAGTACTTC. The chain uses TRBV19 and TRBJ2-7; maybe TRBD2 (6 bases). The germline CDR1 and CDR2 sequences are LNHDA and SQIVND (reference sequence). Trimming stripped 5 bases from V and 1 base from J, with 15 bases between. This CDR3 has 15 amino acids.

As to this clone: Relative to the germline gene, one junction end is altered; a read error may explain this. This sequence joins TRBV14 and TRBJ2-5; 7 nucleotides match TRBD1. Germline V gene lookup returns CDR1 SGHDN and CDR2 FVKESK. CDR3 length equals 16 residues. CDR3 residues: CASSLGRGGQQESQYF. CDR3 nucleotide sequence: TGTGCCAGCAGCCTCGGCCGTGGGGGACAGCAAGAGAGCCAGTACTTC.

In this sample, this clone turned up a few times. It may be a read error: a sequence one base away is much more abundant. The chain combines TRBV2 with TRBJ2-1; tentative D call: TRBD2 (5 bases). The germline gives CDR1 SNHLY, CDR2 FYNNEI. This CDR3 has 15 amino acids. V lost 5 bases and J lost 6, with 17 bases in between. The CDR3 nucleotides are TGTGCCAGCAGTCCCCCCCAGCGGAGCTGCAATGAGCAGTTCTTC. It specifies CASSPPQRSCNEQFF. The full variable domain, rest sourced from reference TRBV2 and TRBJ2-1, is EPEVTQTPSHQVTQMGQEVILRCVPISNHLYFYWYRQILGQKVEFLVSFYNNEISEKSEIFDDQFSVERPDGSNFTLKIRSTKLEDSAMYFCASSPPQRSCNEQFFGPGTRLTVL.

The chain combines TRBV2 with TRBJ2-3, with D possibly matching TRBD2 (5 bases). Germline CDR1 and CDR2: SNHLY and FYNNEI. This CDR3 contains 17 residues. With 3 bases removed from V and 1 base from J, the gap between germline ends came to 17 bases. The chain's CDR3 is CASSEFGSSEGTDTQYF. The CDR3 bases are TGTGCCAGCAGTGAGTTCGGTTCTTCGGAGGGCACAGATACGCAGTATTTT.

This clone was detected many times. The gene calls are TRBV11-2 and TRBJ2-7; D unclear. The length of the CDR3 is 14 residues. The germline V gene encodes CDR1 SGHAT and CDR2 FQNNGV. Trimming cost V 6 bases and J 1 base, with 13 bases left between them. The CDR3, as DNA: TGTGCCAGCAGTCGAAAGACAACATCCTACGAGCAGTACTTC. Translating it yields CASSRKTTSYEQYF.

This sequence joins TRBV7-2 and TRBJ2-2; D perhaps matches TRBD2 (5 bases). CDR1 and CDR2 (germline): SGHTA, FQGNSA. This CDR3 comprises 18 residues. V was shortened by 1 base and J by 6 bases, with 21 bases between the two germline ends. The CDR3 coding sequence is TGTGCCAGCAGCTTAGTGGTAGCTAGCTCCGCCTGGGCCGGGGAGCTGTTTTTT. It translates to CASSLVVASSAWAGELFF.

This clone was counted a few times. Just one base apart from a much larger clone, this may be a read error. Here the CDR3 reads CSAIHGRDTEAFF. For the CDR3, the DNA is TGCAGTGCTATACATGGACGTGATACTGAAGCTTTCTTT. The chain is built from TRBV20-1 and TRBJ1-1; D remains unclear. Deletions cut 4 bases from V and 5 bases from J, with 14 bases between. CDR1 is DFQATT and CDR2 is SNEGSKA in the germline V gene (reference sequence). The CDR3 spans 13 residues.

In this sample, this clone turned up a few times. At one end the junction does not follow the germline gene, possibly because of a read error. This chain connects TRBV19 to TRBJ1-5, with 7 bases fitting TRBD1. Germline loops: CDR1 LNHDA, CDR2 SQIVND (reference sequence). This CDR3 spans 15 amino acids. This CDR3 is CAISSETGRSQPQHF. CDR3 DNA: TGTGCCATTAGTTCAGAGACAGGGCGTAGTCAGCCGCAGCATTTT.

There are a few counts of this clone. V usage is TRBV10-3 and J usage is TRBJ1-2; D call uncertain. From germline, CDR1 is ENHRY and CDR2 SYGVKD. The CDR3 length is 15 residues. Between the trimmed V and J ends, which lost 5 bases and 2 bases, there was a span of 15 bases. The CDR3 loop is CAISLAPYGNYGYTF. CDR3 nucleotide sequence: TGTGCCATCAGTTTGGCCCCGTACGGCAACTATGGCTACACCTTC.

This clone was counted ten times or more. J is TRBJ1-1 and V is TRBV19; a weak D match, TRBD1 (5 bases). Germline V lookup: CDR1 LNHDA, CDR2 SQIVND (reference sequence). Trimming left V 4 bases short and J 4 bases short, with 13 bases between. The CDR3 is 14 amino acids. CDR3 coding DNA: TGTGCCAGTAGTACCGGGGCAGCGACCACTGAAGCTTTCTTT. This gives the protein CASSTGAATTEAFF.

This clone is labeled medium-sized. V gene TRBV20-1 combines with J gene TRBJ2-5, with D possibly matching TRBD2 (5 bases). The CDR3 is 15 amino acids. The V gene's germline CDR1 is DFQATT and CDR2 SNEGSKA (reference sequence). Between the trimmed V and J ends, which lost 2 bases and 1 base, there was a span of 14 bases. This CDR3 reads CSARTLGLPQETQYF. The CDR3 DNA reads as TGCAGTGCTAGAACTCTAGGACTCCCCCAAGAGACCCAGTACTTC.

Notes on this clone: Other nucleotide sequences from this sample produce the same CDR3. The rearrangement uses TRBV7-2 and TRBJ2-2, with a weak D call TRBD2 (6 bases). Trimming stripped 2 bases from V and 1 base from J, with 8 bases between. Germline assignment: CDR1 SGHTA and CDR2 FQGNSA. This CDR3 region has 15 residues. CDR3 sequence (DNA): TGTGCCAGCAGCTTATTGGGGGGGAACACCGGGGAGCTGTTTTTT. It codes for CASSLLGGNTGELFF.

Ten or more counts support this clone. The sample has other DNA sequences that encode this CDR3 too. The chain joins TRBV29-1 to TRBJ2-3, with D perhaps TRBD1 or TRBD2 (7 bases each). CDR1 and CDR2 (germline): SQVTM, ANQGSEA. The CDR3 is made up of 12 amino acids. V was cut by 4 bases and J by 6 bases, with 11 bases left in between. The DNA for the CDR3 is TGCAGCGTTGGTCAGGGGGGGGATACGCAGTATTTT. It translates to CSVGQGGDTQYF.

This clone showed up many times. CDR3 nucleotides: TGTGCCAGCAGCCACAGGGCTAGCGGGCACAATGAGCAGTTCTTC. Its protein product is CASSHRASGHNEQFF. The V gene is TRBV11-2, the J gene TRBJ2-1; 8 nucleotides line up with TRBD2. This CDR3 has 15 residues. Germline V gene sequence: CDR1 SGHAT, CDR2 FQNNGV. V shed 5 bases and J 5 bases; nucleotides not matched to a gene: 8.